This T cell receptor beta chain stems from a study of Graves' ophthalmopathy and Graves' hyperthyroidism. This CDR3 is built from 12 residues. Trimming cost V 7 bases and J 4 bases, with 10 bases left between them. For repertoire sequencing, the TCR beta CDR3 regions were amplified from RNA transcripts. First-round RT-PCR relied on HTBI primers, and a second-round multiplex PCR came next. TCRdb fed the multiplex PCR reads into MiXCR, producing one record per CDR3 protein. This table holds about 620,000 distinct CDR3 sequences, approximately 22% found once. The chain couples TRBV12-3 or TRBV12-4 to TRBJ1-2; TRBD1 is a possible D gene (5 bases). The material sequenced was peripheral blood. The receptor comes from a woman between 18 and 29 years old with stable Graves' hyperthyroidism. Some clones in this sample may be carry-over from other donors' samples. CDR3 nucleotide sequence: TGTGCCAGCACACCAGGGACCTATGGCTACACCTTC. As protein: CASTPGTYGYTF.